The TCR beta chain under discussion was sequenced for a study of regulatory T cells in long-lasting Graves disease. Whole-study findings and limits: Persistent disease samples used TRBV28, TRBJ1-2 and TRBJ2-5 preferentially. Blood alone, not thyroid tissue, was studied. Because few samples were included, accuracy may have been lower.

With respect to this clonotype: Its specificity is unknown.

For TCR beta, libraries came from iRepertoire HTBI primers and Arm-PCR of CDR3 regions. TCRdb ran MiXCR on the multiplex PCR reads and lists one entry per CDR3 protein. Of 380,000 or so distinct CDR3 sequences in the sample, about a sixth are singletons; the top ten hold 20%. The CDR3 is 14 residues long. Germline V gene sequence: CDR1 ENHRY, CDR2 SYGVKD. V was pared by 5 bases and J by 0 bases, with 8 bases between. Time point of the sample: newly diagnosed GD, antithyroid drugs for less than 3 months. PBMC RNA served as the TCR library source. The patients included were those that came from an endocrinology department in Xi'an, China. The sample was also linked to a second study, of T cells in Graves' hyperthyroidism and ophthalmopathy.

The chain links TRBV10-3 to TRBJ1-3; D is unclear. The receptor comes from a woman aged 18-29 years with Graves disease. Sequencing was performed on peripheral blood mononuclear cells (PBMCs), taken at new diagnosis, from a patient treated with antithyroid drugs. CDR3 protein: CAISNYRSGNTIYF. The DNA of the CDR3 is TGTGCCATCAGTAACTACCGCTCTGGAAACACCATATATTTT.